The rows below give T cell receptor beta chains drawn from one sample of a study of blood T cells in healthy people across ages. MiXCR, applied by TCRdb to the 5' RACE reads, yields one record per CDR3 protein. The sample has over 450,000 distinct CDR3 sequences, about 25% seen once; the top ten hold 7.5% to 9%. These same data were also listed under a study on T cells of mothers and their children.

The sequencing sample was made of blood. These receptors were taken from a boy younger than 18 in good health. CDR3s include the opening cysteine and the closing phenylalanine or tryptophan. A D gene is named only where the DNA matches it firmly. Some rows mark clone size as missing; the rest say once, few, many or name a class of expanded clone.

size	V	J	D	CDR3	DNA
-	TRBV5-1	TRBJ2-7	-	CASSLSGSVGEQYF	TGCGCCAGCAGCTTGTCGGGCTCGGTTGGGGAGCAGTACTTC
few	TRBV20-1	TRBJ2-7	TRBD2	CSARDPRRGGTYEQYF	TGCAGTGCTAGAGATCCTCGACGGGGGGGAACCTACGAGCAGTACTTC
-	TRBV12-3/TRBV12-4	TRBJ2-5	TRBD1	CASSPGQGAMETQYF	TGTGCCAGCAGCCCCGGACAGGGGGCCATGGAGACCCAGTACTTC
-	TRBV4-1	TRBJ1-1	-	CASSHPDSGGGTEAFF	TGCGCCAGCAGCCACCCGGACAGTGGAGGAGGAACTGAAGCTTTCTTT
-	TRBV11-2	TRBJ2-1	TRBD2	CASSFIAGGYNEQFF	TGTGCCAGCAGCTTCATAGCGGGGGGCTACAATGAGCAGTTCTTC
-	TRBV5-1	TRBJ2-3	-	CASSPLEDTQYF	TGCGCCAGCAGCCCCCTTGAAGATACGCAGTATTTT
-	TRBV6-6	TRBJ1-2	-	CASSLGPLGGYTF	TGTGCCAGCAGCCTGGGTCCTCTTGGCGGCTACACCTTC
-	TRBV25-1	TRBJ1-6	TRBD1	CASSDQRTGGNSPLHF	TGTGCCAGCAGTGACCAAAGGACAGGGGGCAATTCACCCCTCCACTTT
few	TRBV27	TRBJ2-1	TRBD2	CASISEGTSGFNEQFF	TGTGCCAGCATCTCCGAAGGGACTAGCGGGTTCAATGAGCAGTTCTTC
-	TRBV5-5	TRBJ2-5	TRBD1	CASSEGQFGVEETQYF	TGTGCCAGCAGCGAGGGACAGTTTGGGGTGGAAGAGACCCAGTACTTC
few	TRBV7-8	TRBJ1-2	TRBD1	CASSLAGGQGSYGYTF	TGTGCCAGCAGCTTAGCGGGGGGACAGGGTAGCTATGGCTACACCTTC
-	TRBV4-2	TRBJ1-5	-	CASSQYFTGQNQPQHF	TGTGCCAGCAGCCAATACTTTACAGGGCAAAATCAGCCCCAGCATTTT
-	TRBV21-1	TRBJ2-5	-	CASSNPHRAETQYF	TGTGCCAGCAGCAACCCTCACAGGGCTGAGACCCAGTACTTC
few	TRBV5-1	TRBJ2-1	TRBD1	CASEQGGSYNEQFF	TGCGCCAGCGAACAGGGGGGTTCCTACAATGAGCAGTTCTTC
-	TRBV7-2	TRBJ2-5	TRBD1	CASSFAGTGGSETQYF	TGTGCCAGCAGCTTCGCCGGGACAGGGGGCTCGGAGACCCAGTACTTC
once	TRBV28	TRBJ2-1	-	CASSQLPQGLPGYNEQFF	TGTGCCAGCAGTCAACTACCTCAGGGCCTCCCGGGGTACAATGAGCAGTTCTTC
-	TRBV9	TRBJ2-7	TRBD2	CASSPHPGLAGTFYEQYF	TGTGCCAGCAGCCCCCACCCTGGCCTAGCGGGTACCTTCTACGAGCAGTACTTC
few	TRBV12-3/TRBV12-4	TRBJ2-7	TRBD1	CASSFGGQVAEQYF	TGTGCCAGCAGTTTCGGGGGACAGGTCGCCGAGCAGTACTTC
many	TRBV4-3	TRBJ1-1	-	CASSQEPVMNTEAFF	TGCGCCAGCAGCCAAGAGCCAGTTATGAACACTGAAGCTTTCTTT
-	TRBV28	TRBJ2-5	TRBD2	CASSERGPGETQYF	TGTGCCAGCAGCGAGCGGGGTCCGGGGGAGACCCAGTACTTC
-	TRBV12-3/TRBV12-4	TRBJ2-3	-	CASSLLGGFSTDTQYF	TGTGCCAGCAGCCTCCTTGGGGGATTTAGCACAGATACGCAGTATTTT
-	TRBV7-8	TRBJ2-3	TRBD2	CASSLTRPGGPSTDTQYF	TGTGCCAGCAGCTTGACACGCCCGGGAGGCCCCAGCACAGATACGCAGTATTTT
-	TRBV28	TRBJ2-7	-	CASRISPEESYEQYF	TGTGCCAGCAGGATTTCCCCGGAGGAGAGCTACGAGCAGTACTTC
-	TRBV6-5	TRBJ2-5	-	CASSRGRSLETQYF	TGTGCCAGCAGTAGGGGTAGGAGTCTGGAGACCCAGTACTTC
few	TRBV7-9	TRBJ2-5	TRBD1	CASSFFGTGLHQETQYF	TGTGCCAGCAGCTTCTTCGGGACAGGCTTGCACCAAGAGACCCAGTACTTC
-	TRBV29-1	TRBJ2-3	-	CSVEDNTDTQYF	TGCAGCGTTGAGGACAACACAGATACGCAGTATTTT
-	TRBV4-1	TRBJ2-6	-	CASSQRQLTGANVLTF	TGCGCCAGCAGCCAACGACAGTTAACTGGGGCCAACGTCCTGACTTTC
many	TRBV7-2	TRBJ1-2	-	CASSLNRVDGYTF	TGTGCCAGCAGCTTAAACAGGGTCGATGGCTACACCTTC
-	TRBV5-1	TRBJ1-4	-	CASSLAPQGANEKLFF	TGCGCCAGCAGCTTGGCCCCCCAAGGGGCTAATGAAAAACTGTTTTTT
-	TRBV29-1	TRBJ2-2	-	CSVRLVPMTTGELFF	TGCAGCGTCCGACTAGTCCCGATGACGACCGGGGAGCTGTTTTTT
-	TRBV7-9	TRBJ1-1	TRBD1	CAGSLTGGWTEAFF	TGTGCCGGCAGCTTAACAGGGGGCTGGACTGAAGCTTTCTTT
-	TRBV5-6	TRBJ2-6	TRBD2	CASSEPQGLDSGANVLTF	TGTGCCAGCAGCGAACCCCAGGGACTAGACTCTGGGGCCAACGTCCTGACTTTC